The rows below give T cell receptor beta chains drawn from one sample of a study of T-cell memory formation after mild COVID-19. A single record per CDR3 protein comes from TCRdb applying MiXCR to the 5' RACE reads. Counted here are about 440,000 distinct CDR3 sequences, about 20% occurring once; the ten biggest clones make up approximately 8.1%. Specimen: PBMCs or a T cell subset sorted from them (not recorded which). These receptors all come from an adult woman who had mild COVID-19 (a few samples of this study predate the infection). Cell type and time point are not known. The CDR3 runs from the conserved cysteine through the conserved F or W. Fields, in order: D gene, V gene, clone size, J gene, CDR3 DNA, CDR3 protein. A D gene is named only where the DNA matches it firmly. Where a row states a size, it is once, few, many or the class of an expanded clone; other rows omit it.

d_call: TRBD2
v_call: TRBV20-1
clone_size: NA
j_call: TRBJ2-1
cdr3_nt: TGCAGTGCGAAGGGACTAGCGGATTACAATGAGCAGTTCTTC
cdr3_aa: CSAKGLADYNEQFF

d_call: NA
v_call: TRBV4-1
clone_size: NA
j_call: TRBJ1-5
cdr3_nt: TGCGCCAGCAGCCAAGATTGGGGGGGGAGAGCCCAGCATTTT
cdr3_aa: CASSQDWGGRAQHF

d_call: TRBD2
v_call: TRBV7-2
clone_size: NA
j_call: TRBJ2-1
cdr3_nt: TGTGCCAGCAGCTTGGGACTAAAGAATTTCTTC
cdr3_aa: CASSLGLKNFF

d_call: NA
v_call: TRBV12-3/TRBV12-4
clone_size: NA
j_call: TRBJ2-4
cdr3_nt: TGTGCCAGCAGTTTCGGCCGCCTGTTAAACTCCAAGGACATTCAGTACTTC
cdr3_aa: CASSFGRLLNSKDIQYF

d_call: TRBD2
v_call: TRBV20-1
clone_size: few
j_call: TRBJ2-3
cdr3_nt: TGCAGTGCTCAAGGGACTAGCGGGGGGGCCCAGGGTACGCAGTATTTT
cdr3_aa: CSAQGTSGGAQGTQYF

d_call: NA
v_call: TRBV7-3
clone_size: NA
j_call: TRBJ2-1
cdr3_nt: TGTGCCAGCAGCCCCAGCCCAGAGAGCTCCTACAATGAGCAGTTCTTC
cdr3_aa: CASSPSPESSYNEQFF

d_call: NA
v_call: TRBV6-5
clone_size: NA
j_call: TRBJ1-6
cdr3_nt: TGTGCCAGCAGTTACTCGAGTAGGGCTCATTCACCCCTCCACTTT
cdr3_aa: CASSYSSRAHSPLHF

d_call: NA
v_call: TRBV12-3/TRBV12-4
clone_size: NA
j_call: TRBJ1-2
cdr3_nt: TGTGCCAGCAGTCATGATGTCGGGGGAAGGACCTTC
cdr3_aa: CASSHDVGGRTF

d_call: NA
v_call: TRBV24-1
clone_size: NA
j_call: TRBJ1-5
cdr3_nt: TGTGCCACCAGTGACCAACATCAGCCCCAGCATTTT
cdr3_aa: CATSDQHQPQHF

d_call: NA
v_call: TRBV6-5
clone_size: NA
j_call: TRBJ2-7
cdr3_nt: TGTGCCAGCAGAAAATTATCGACGGGTTCCTACGAGCAGTACTTC
cdr3_aa: CASRKLSTGSYEQYF

d_call: TRBD1
v_call: TRBV5-1
clone_size: few
j_call: TRBJ1-6
cdr3_nt: TGCGCCAGCAGCTTGGGAGGGGGCTTGGAAAATTCACCCCTCCACTTT
cdr3_aa: CASSLGGGLENSPLHF

d_call: NA
v_call: TRBV6-6
clone_size: many
j_call: TRBJ1-6
cdr3_nt: TGTGCCAGCGGGGGGTTCGGTAATTCACCCCTCCACTTT
cdr3_aa: CASGGFGNSPLHF

d_call: TRBD2
v_call: TRBV7-8
clone_size: NA
j_call: TRBJ2-2
cdr3_nt: TGTGCCAGCAGCTTAGAGGCCCTAGCGGGAGGTCCCGGGGAGCTGTTTTTT
cdr3_aa: CASSLEALAGGPGELFF

d_call: NA
v_call: TRBV12-3/TRBV12-4
clone_size: NA
j_call: TRBJ1-4
cdr3_nt: TGTGCCAGCAGTTTAGGGGGCAGCTCTAATGAAAAACTGTTTTTT
cdr3_aa: CASSLGGSSNEKLFF

d_call: NA
v_call: TRBV20-1
clone_size: few
j_call: TRBJ2-1
cdr3_nt: TGCAGTGCCACGACAGGTTATTACAATGAGCAGTTCTTC
cdr3_aa: CSATTGYYNEQFF

d_call: TRBD1
v_call: TRBV27
clone_size: NA
j_call: TRBJ1-1
cdr3_nt: TGTGCCAGCAGTTTAAGACAGGGGCTCATCACTGAAGCTTTCTTT
cdr3_aa: CASSLRQGLITEAFF

d_call: TRBD1
v_call: TRBV12-3/TRBV12-4
clone_size: NA
j_call: TRBJ2-2
cdr3_nt: TGTGCCAGCAGTCCCGACAGGGTGAACACCGGGGAGCTGTTTTTT
cdr3_aa: CASSPDRVNTGELFF

d_call: NA
v_call: TRBV5-1
clone_size: few
j_call: TRBJ1-1
cdr3_nt: TGCGCCAGCAGCTTGGACAGGGCGGACACTGAAGCTTTCTTT
cdr3_aa: CASSLDRADTEAFF

d_call: NA
v_call: TRBV24-1
clone_size: NA
j_call: TRBJ2-5
cdr3_nt: TGTGCCACCAGTGATTTTAAGGGGGAGGAAGAGACCCAGTACTTC
cdr3_aa: CATSDFKGEEETQYF

d_call: NA
v_call: TRBV12-3/TRBV12-4
clone_size: few
j_call: TRBJ1-1
cdr3_nt: TGTGCCAGCAGTTTTTCAGCGGGGACTGAAGCTTTCTTT
cdr3_aa: CASSFSAGTEAFF

d_call: NA
v_call: TRBV6-1
clone_size: NA
j_call: TRBJ1-1
cdr3_nt: TGTGCCAGCAGTATTCAGACGGAGGCTGAAGCTTTCTTT
cdr3_aa: CASSIQTEAEAFF

d_call: NA
v_call: TRBV11-2
clone_size: many
j_call: TRBJ2-5
cdr3_nt: TGTGCCAGCAGCCTACAATCTAACGGACTTCAAGAGACCCAGTACTTC
cdr3_aa: CASSLQSNGLQETQYF

d_call: TRBD2
v_call: TRBV7-3
clone_size: NA
j_call: TRBJ2-3
cdr3_nt: TGTGCCAGCAGCTCTAGCGGGGTCATCACAGATACGCAGTATTTT
cdr3_aa: CASSSSGVITDTQYF

d_call: NA
v_call: TRBV2
clone_size: NA
j_call: TRBJ2-1
cdr3_nt: TGTGCCAGCAAGGTGAATACTAGAGGCCTTGATGAGCAGTTCTTC
cdr3_aa: CASKVNTRGLDEQFF

d_call: NA
v_call: TRBV20-1
clone_size: many
j_call: TRBJ2-3
cdr3_nt: TGCAGTGCGCCCAACCGGGCCTACACAGATACGCAGTATTTT
cdr3_aa: CSAPNRAYTDTQYF

d_call: TRBD1
v_call: TRBV29-1
clone_size: NA
j_call: TRBJ2-6
cdr3_nt: TGCAGCGTTATTCAGGGACAGTCAGGGGCCAACGTCCTGACTTTC
cdr3_aa: CSVIQGQSGANVLTF

d_call: TRBD2
v_call: TRBV7-6
clone_size: few
j_call: TRBJ2-1
cdr3_nt: TGTGCCAGCAGCTCAGTTTTGGGGAGGGCCCATGAGCAGTTCTTC
cdr3_aa: CASSSVLGRAHEQFF

d_call: NA
v_call: TRBV5-1
clone_size: NA
j_call: TRBJ2-5
cdr3_nt: TGCGCCAGCAGCCCACTTGGGGTCCAAGAGACCCAGTACTTC
cdr3_aa: CASSPLGVQETQYF

d_call: NA
v_call: TRBV5-5
clone_size: few
j_call: TRBJ1-2
cdr3_nt: TGTGCCAGCACCCCAGGACACAGGACACCTCTCGTCTATGGCTACACCTTC
cdr3_aa: CASTPGHRTPLVYGYTF

d_call: NA
v_call: TRBV2
clone_size: many
j_call: TRBJ1-5
cdr3_nt: TGTGCCAGCAGCCCCCGACAGATTAGCAATCAGCCCCAGCATTTT
cdr3_aa: CASSPRQISNQPQHF

d_call: NA
v_call: TRBV3-2
clone_size: few
j_call: TRBJ1-1
cdr3_nt: TGTGCCAGCAACCGACAGGGGAACCCCACTGAAGCTTTCTTT
cdr3_aa: CASNRQGNPTEAFF

d_call: NA
v_call: TRBV10-3
clone_size: NA
j_call: TRBJ1-6
cdr3_nt: TGTGCCATCAGTGAAGGGGCAGGTTCACCCCTCCACTTT
cdr3_aa: CAISEGAGSPLHF

d_call: NA
v_call: TRBV2
clone_size: NA
j_call: TRBJ2-2
cdr3_nt: TGTGCCAGCAGTGAAGGACCTTACACCGGGGAGCTGTTTTTT
cdr3_aa: CASSEGPYTGELFF

d_call: NA
v_call: TRBV27
clone_size: NA
j_call: TRBJ2-7
cdr3_nt: TGCACCAGCAGCGATCATGCCGTGGGGCGCTACGAGCAGTACTTC
cdr3_aa: CTSSDHAVGRYEQYF

d_call: NA
v_call: TRBV20-1
clone_size: NA
j_call: TRBJ1-1
cdr3_nt: TGCAGTGCGCCCAGGCCCAACAGGGAGAACACTGAAGCTTTCTTT
cdr3_aa: CSAPRPNRENTEAFF

d_call: NA
v_call: TRBV19
clone_size: NA
j_call: TRBJ2-7
cdr3_nt: TGTGCCAGTAGTGTTCGGGACGGACCCCCCTACGAGCAGTACTTC
cdr3_aa: CASSVRDGPPYEQYF

d_call: NA
v_call: TRBV10-3
clone_size: few
j_call: TRBJ1-1
cdr3_nt: TGTGCCATCGGAGGGGGGCCTGGAGCTTTCTTT
cdr3_aa: CAIGGGPGAFF

d_call: TRBD2
v_call: TRBV6-6
clone_size: few
j_call: TRBJ2-1
cdr3_nt: TGTGCCAGCAGTTACTCTACGCGACTAGCGAACAATGAGCAGTTCTTC
cdr3_aa: CASSYSTRLANNEQFF

d_call: NA
v_call: TRBV30
clone_size: NA
j_call: TRBJ2-3
cdr3_nt: TGTGCCTGGAGTGTGGGTCAGGGCACAGATACGCAGTATTTT
cdr3_aa: CAWSVGQGTDTQYF

d_call: TRBD2
v_call: TRBV12-3/TRBV12-4
clone_size: few
j_call: TRBJ2-7
cdr3_nt: TGTGCCAGCAGTTTAATGCTAGCGGTCTCCTACGAGCAGTACTTC
cdr3_aa: CASSLMLAVSYEQYF

d_call: TRBD2
v_call: TRBV6-6
clone_size: few
j_call: TRBJ2-1
cdr3_nt: TGTGCCAGCAATCAACTAGCGGGAGTAAGGGAGCAGTTCTTC
cdr3_aa: CASNQLAGVREQFF

d_call: TRBD2
v_call: TRBV9
clone_size: NA
j_call: TRBJ2-7
cdr3_nt: TGTGCCAGCAGCCAGGGGGCACCGGGACTAGCGGATTACGAGCAGTACTTC
cdr3_aa: CASSQGAPGLADYEQYF